The 23 T cell receptor beta chains below were found in one sample sequenced in a study of blood T cell repertoires in COVID-19. The repertoire was sequenced with immunoSEQ multiplex PCR; TCRdb's copy has only in-frame clones and lacks some. This sample has more than 85,000 clones, with 85% to 95% found just once. The specimen was peripheral blood. The receptors derive from a man between 60 and 75 years old with acute or convalescent COVID-19.

The table lists this clone with a few counts. The V call is TRBV7-2, the J call TRBJ1-6; no reliable D call. V was shortened by 7 bases and J by 5 bases, with 15 bases between the two germline ends. The germline V gene has CDR1 SGHTA and CDR2 FQGNSA. This CDR3 contains 15 residues. CDR3 in amino acids: CASTSTPGNNSPLHF. The CDR3 DNA is TGTGCCAGCACCTCCACACCGGGGAATAATTCACCCCTCCACTTT.

The chain recombines TRBV29-1 with TRBJ2-7, with D possibly matching TRBD2 (6 bases). The ends were cut back, 0 bases at V and 5 bases at J, with 14 bases in the middle. Germline CDR1 reads SQVTM; CDR2 reads ANQGSEA. CDR3 length equals 14 residues. CDR3 in DNA: TGCAGCGTTGAAGAAATGGGGGGTCGGAACGAGCAGTACTTC. Protein: CSVEEMGGRNEQYF.

This rearrangement joins TRBV28 to TRBJ2-1; 8 bases line up with TRBD2. With 5 bases clipped from V and 7 bases from J, the junction kept 13 bases outside the gene matches. Per the germline V gene, CDR1 is MDHEN and CDR2 is SYDVKM. The CDR3 loop spans 16 amino acids. DNA for the CDR3: TGTGCCAGCAGTCCGCAACGACTAGCGTCCTCTAATGAGCAGTTCTTC. Its translation: CASSPQRLASSNEQFF.

The chain couples TRBV13 to TRBJ2-3; TRBD1 is a possible D gene (6 bases). This CDR3 has 15 amino acids. Trimming removed 0 bases at V and 4 bases at J, with 11 bases between. Germline loops: CDR1 PRHDT, CDR2 FYEKMQ (reference sequence). DNA for the CDR3: TGTGCCAGCAGCTTAGGGGTGGGGGCCGCAGATACGCAGTATTTT. Protein sequence: CASSLGVGAADTQYF.

The rearrangement joins TRBV24-1 to TRBJ2-5; 8 bases agree with TRBD2. V lost 3 bases to trimming and J lost 5 bases; unmatched junction nucleotides: 10. The CDR3 runs 16 residues. Germline CDR1 and CDR2: KGHDR and SFDVKD. DNA for the CDR3: TGTGCCACCAGTGATCGAGTAAGCGGGAGCGGTGAGACCCAGTACTTC. Amino acid sequence: CATSDRVSGSGETQYF.

The rearrangement joins TRBV6-2 or TRBV6-3 to TRBJ2-1; 7 positions match TRBD2. V lost 6 bases to trimming and J lost 1 base; unmatched junction nucleotides: 9. CDR3 size: 16 residues. Per germline, CDR1 MNHEY and CDR2 SVGEGT. The CDR3 DNA follows: TGTGCCAGCAGCCGAGGGACTACTGATTCCTACAATGAGCAGTTCTTC. Residues: CASSRGTTDSYNEQFF.

This rearrangement joins TRBV9 to TRBJ2-1; TRBD2 agrees at 11 bases. The germline gives CDR1 SGDLS, CDR2 YYNGEE. Losses at the gene ends were 4 bases for V and 5 bases for J; bases not matched to a gene: 8. The CDR3 length is 16 residues. This CDR3 is CASSHPGTSGHNEQFF. The CDR3, as DNA: TGTGCCAGCAGCCACCCAGGGACTAGCGGACACAATGAGCAGTTCTTC.

The chain combines TRBV18 with TRBJ2-5; TRBD1 matches 10 bases. Per germline, CDR1 KGHSH and CDR2 LQKENI. The CDR3 is 15 amino acids. Trimming at V came to 6 bases and at J to 0 bases, leaving 4 bases not matched to a gene. In DNA form, the CDR3 reads TGTGCCAGCTCTCGGACAGGGGGGAACCAAGAGACCCAGTACTTC. As protein: CASSRTGGNQETQYF.

This clone was recorded only once. The chain has TRBV18 and TRBJ2-6, with 9 bases fitting TRBD1. The CDR3 length is 18 residues. The ends lost 2 bases at V and 0 bases at J; junction bases unmatched: 5. The germline CDR1 and CDR2 sequences are KGHSH and LQKENI. CDR3 protein: CASSPSGQGSSGANVLTF. Written as DNA, the CDR3 is TGTGCCAGCTCACCATCTGGACAGGGGAGCTCTGGGGCCAACGTCCTGACTTTC.

The gene calls are TRBV29-1 and TRBJ2-5; 8 bases are a match to TRBD2. There are 18 residues in the CDR3. After removal of 2 bases from V and 0 bases from J, the junction contained 14 bases not matched to a gene. CDR1 is SQVTM and CDR2 is ANQGSEA in the germline V gene. Here the CDR3 reads CSVEFLLADKFYQETQYF. CDR3 bases: TGCAGCGTTGAATTCTTACTAGCGGACAAATTTTACCAAGAGACCCAGTACTTC. The full variable domain, rest sourced from reference TRBV29-1 and TRBJ2-5, is SAVISQKPSRDICQRGTSLTIQCQVDSQVTMMFWYRQQPGQSLTLIATANQGSEATYESGFVIDKFPISRPNLTFSTLTVSNMSPEDSSIYLCSVEFLLADKFYQETQYFGPGTRLLVL.

The rearrangement joins TRBV19 to TRBJ2-7; the match to TRBD1 covers 11 bases. This CDR3 has 14 residues. Germline V gene lookup returns CDR1 LNHDA and CDR2 SQIVND (reference sequence). Trimming cost V 7 bases and J 2 bases; bases outside gene matches: 4. CDR3 sequence reads: CASIPGQGAYEQYF. Written as DNA, the CDR3 is TGTGCCAGTATACCGGGACAGGGGGCCTACGAGCAGTACTTC.

The chain recombines TRBV5-4 with TRBJ2-3, with D unclear. Germline CDR1 reads SGHNT; CDR2 reads YYREEE (reference sequence). V dropped 4 bases and J dropped 1 base, with 7 bases sitting between them. The CDR3 is 13 residues long. In DNA form, the CDR3 reads TGTGCCAGCAGCAAGACTCGCACAGATACGCAGTATTTT. This codes for CASSKTRTDTQYF.

The V gene is TRBV29-1, the J gene TRBJ2-1; D is possibly TRBD2 (5 bases). Germline V lookup: CDR1 SQVTM, CDR2 ANQGSEA. V was shortened by 6 bases and J by 7 bases, with 19 bases between the two germline ends. The CDR3 runs to 14 residues. The CDR3 DNA follows: TGCAGCGTCGCCGTAAGCGGCTCTCGAAATGAGCAGTTCTTC. This gives the protein CSVAVSGSRNEQFF.

The genes are TRBV12-3 or TRBV12-4 and TRBJ2-5, with 11 positions matching TRBD1. The CDR3 loop spans 13 amino acids. After removal of 8 bases from V and 2 bases from J, the junction contained 1 base not matched to a gene. CDR3 DNA sequence: TGTGCCAGCCGGGACAGGGGGCAAGAGACCCAGTACTTC. Encoded protein: CASRDRGQETQYF.

The V gene is TRBV7-2, the J gene TRBJ1-1, with D hard to call. The V end was cut by 4 bases, the J end by 5 bases, with 11 bases between. Germline CDR1 is SGHTA and CDR2 is FQGNSA. This CDR3 contains 13 residues. CDR3 sequence (DNA): TGTGCCAGCAGCTCCTACAGTCTTACTGAAGCTTTCTTT. It yields the protein CASSSYSLTEAFF.

The genes are TRBV6-2 or TRBV6-3 and TRBJ2-3; 9 bases align to TRBD1. The CDR3 length is 16 residues. The V gene's germline CDR1 is MNHEY and CDR2 SVGEGT. With 5 bases clipped from V and 2 bases from J, the junction kept 8 bases outside the gene matches. DNA for the CDR3: TGTGCCAGCAGTGGCCCGGGACAGGGCCCCACAGATACGCAGTATTTT. As protein: CASSGPGQGPTDTQYF.

J is TRBJ2-1 and V is TRBV19; 8 bases match TRBD2. V trimming: 5 bases; J trimming: 0 bases; junction bases outside the gene matches: 6. Germline V gene data show CDR1 as LNHDA and CDR2 as SQIVND (reference sequence). The CDR3 length is 16 residues. The CDR3: CASSHPGTSSYNEQFF. CDR3 DNA sequence: TGTGCCAGTAGTCACCCCGGGACTAGCTCCTACAATGAGCAGTTCTTC.

The CDR3 DNA reads TGTGCCAGCTCACCATCGGGGAGCACTGAAGCTTTCTTT. Translated, it gives CASSPSGSTEAFF. V usage is TRBV18 and J usage is TRBJ1-1; no reliable D call. The germline gives CDR1 KGHSH, CDR2 LQKENI. Between the trimmed V and J ends, which lost 2 bases and 4 bases, there was a span of 8 bases. CDR3 length equals 13 residues.

This chain uses TRBV3-1 (or the pseudogene TRBV3-2) with TRBJ1-2; no definite D call. The CDR3 is 14 amino acids. Germline V gives CDR1 LGHDT, CDR2 YNNKEL (reference sequence). Trimming removed 0 bases at V and 1 base at J, with 6 bases between. CDR3 amino acids: CASSQDEGNYGYTF. The CDR3 nucleotides are TGTGCCAGCAGCCAAGATGAGGGTAACTATGGCTACACCTTC.

Concerning this clone: This sample also contains other DNA sequences that code for the same CDR3. The chain uses TRBV2 and TRBJ2-3; D remains unclear. CDR3 length: 14 residues. V dropped 7 bases and J dropped 1 base, with 12 bases sitting between them. Looked up from germline, CDR1 is SNHLY and CDR2 is FYNNEI. CDR3 residues: CASKVEVGTDTQYF. In DNA, the CDR3 is TGTGCCAGCAAGGTTGAGGTAGGCACAGATACGCAGTATTTT.

The chain is built from TRBV12-5 and TRBJ2-7; TRBD1 agrees at 9 bases. CDR3 length: 17 residues. Germline loops: CDR1 LGHNT, CDR2 FRNRAP. V shed 0 bases, J shed 2 bases, and the junction held 8 bases outside the gene matches. CDR3 in amino acids: CASGLVRSGTGTYEQYF. CDR3 coding DNA: TGTGCTAGTGGTTTGGTACGATCCGGGACAGGGACCTACGAGCAGTACTTC.

This chain connects TRBV25-1 to TRBJ1-3; no reliable D call. CDR1 MGHDK and CDR2 SYGVNS come from the germline V gene. CDR3 length: 14 residues. V gave up 8 bases and J gave up 0 bases, with 11 bases separating them. The CDR3 sequence: CASGGSNSGNTIYF. The CDR3 nucleotides are TGTGCCAGCGGAGGGTCGAACTCTGGAAACACCATATATTTT.

The chain joins TRBV4-3 to TRBJ2-1; tentative D call: TRBD1 (6 bases). Per germline, CDR1 LGHNA and CDR2 YSLEER. The V and J ends lost 3 bases and 6 bases respectively, with 21 bases between them. CDR3 length equals 17 residues. CDR3 nucleotide sequence: TGCGCCAGCAGCCACGACTCCGGGACAACATATGGCAATGAGCAGTTCTTC. It encodes CASSHDSGTTYGNEQFF.